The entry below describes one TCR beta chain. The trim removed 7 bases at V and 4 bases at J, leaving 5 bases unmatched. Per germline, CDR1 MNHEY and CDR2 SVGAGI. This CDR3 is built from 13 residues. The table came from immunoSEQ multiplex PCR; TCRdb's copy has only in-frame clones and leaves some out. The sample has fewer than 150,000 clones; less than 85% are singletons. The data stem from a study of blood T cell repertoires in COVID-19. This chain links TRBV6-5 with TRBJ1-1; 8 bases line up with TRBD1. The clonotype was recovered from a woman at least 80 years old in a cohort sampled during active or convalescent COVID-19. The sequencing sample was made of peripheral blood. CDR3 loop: CASTDRDATEAFF. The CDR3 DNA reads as TGTGCCAGCACGGACAGGGATGCCACTGAAGCTTTCTTT.